The next 29 T cell receptor beta chains were all read from a single sample in a study of beta chain features in type 1 diabetes (dated by TCRdb to 2016 to 2019). Library prep was done by the immunoSEQ multiplex PCR assay. All of the isolated RNA was reverse transcribed with the High Capacity cDNA Reverse Transcription Kit, so expressed TCRB transcripts were sequenced. The source is immuneACCESS, and TCRdb retained only in-frame sequences with V and J called. Part of the clones is not carried over; for the studies checked, unresolved V genes explain less than half of this, and the remainder is unexplained. The sample data list 200,000 to 250,000 clones, and over 9.5% of these were observed just once. The ten most abundant clones make up about 0.037% of the sample. Sequences were obtained from naive CD4+ T cells from blood. In light of the paper, this sample's cell subset or site label describes: true naive CD4+ T cells. These receptors all come from a young woman in good health.

This clone was counted between two and nine times. V gene TRBV7-8 combines with J gene TRBJ2-1; 10 bases are a match to TRBD2. The CDR3 runs 17 residues. J gave up 6 bases and V 4 bases, and 12 bases lay outside the gene matches. The V gene's germline CDR1 is SGHVS and CDR2 FQNEAQ. This CDR3 is CASSSDILAGVFNEQFF. The DNA of the CDR3 is TGTGCCAGCAGCTCGGACATCCTAGCGGGAGTCTTCAATGAGCAGTTCTTC.

The CDR3: CAIRGLAGGISNNEQFF. Here the CDR3 DNA reads TGTGCCATCAGAGGACTAGCGGGAGGGATTTCCAACAATGAGCAGTTCTTC. This chain links TRBV10-3 with TRBJ2-1; TRBD2 matches at 15 bases. The CDR3 consists of 17 residues. Trimming took 6 bases from V and 5 from J; bases not matched to a gene: 8. Germline V CDR1 and CDR2: ENHRY, SYGVKD.

This clone has more than one count but fewer than ten. V usage is TRBV2 and J usage is TRBJ1-1; 8 nucleotides match TRBD1. Losses at the gene ends were 3 bases for V and 2 bases for J; bases not matched to a gene: 5. The CDR3 has 15 amino acids. Germline CDR1 is SNHLY and CDR2 is FYNNEI. CDR3 amino acids: CASSEYGQGNTEAFF. CDR3 bases: TGTGCCAGCAGTGAGTACGGACAGGGTAACACTGAAGCTTTCTTT.

This clone was observed a few times. The J gene is TRBJ2-1, the V gene TRBV5-5; 10 positions agree with TRBD1. The CDR3 spans 14 residues. Germline trimming cut 3 bases from V and 8 bases from J; bases unmatched to any gene: 5. Germline V lookup: CDR1 SGHKS, CDR2 YYEKEE (reference sequence). The CDR3 sequence: CASSWPGTGDEQFF. The CDR3 region has the DNA TGTGCCAGCAGCTGGCCCGGGACAGGGGATGAGCAGTTCTTC.

There are a few counts of this clone. The rearrangement joins TRBV9 to TRBJ2-3; the match to TRBD2 covers 7 bases. The CDR3 has 17 amino acids. V shed 0 bases and J 0 bases; nucleotides not matched to a gene: 7. CDR1 is SGDLS, CDR2 YYNGEE, per germline. The CDR3 loop is CASSVALAGSSTDTQYF. CDR3 DNA sequence: TGTGCCAGCAGCGTAGCCTTAGCGGGTTCAAGCACAGATACGCAGTATTTT. Filled out from reference TRBV9 and TRBJ2-3, the complete variable domain reads DSGVTQTPKHLITATGQRVTLRCSPRSGDLSVYWYQQSLDQGLQFLIQYYNGEERAKGNILERFSAQQFPDLHSELNLSSLELGDSALYFCASSVALAGSSTDTQYFGPGTRLTVL.

The V call is TRBV30, the J call TRBJ1-1; D is unclear. The germline CDR1 and CDR2 sequences are GTSNPN and SVGIG (reference sequence). Trimming removed 4 bases from V and 4 bases from J, with 13 bases in between. The CDR3 covers 13 residues. The CDR3 DNA is TGTGCCTGGAAGGAGGTATGGACCACTGAAGCTTTCTTT. Amino acids: CAWKEVWTTEAFF.

This clone was seen only a few times. The chain carries TRBV5-1 and TRBJ1-5; perhaps TRBD1 as D (5 bases). CDR1 and CDR2 (germline): SGHRS, YFSETQ. Deletions cut 0 bases from V and 5 bases from J, with 9 bases between. CDR3 size: 14 residues. Here the CDR3 DNA reads TGCGCCAGCAGCTTGGACGGGGGGGATCAGCCCCAGCATTTT. Protein sequence: CASSLDGGDQPQHF.

The J gene is TRBJ1-1, the V gene TRBV4-1, with TRBD1 matching over 9 bases. Trimming cost V 4 bases and J 3 bases; bases outside gene matches: 12. The V gene's germline CDR1 is MGHRA and CDR2 YSYEKL. The CDR3 loop spans 17 amino acids. The chain's CDR3 is CASSPTRDRAEDTEAFF. As DNA, the CDR3 is TGCGCCAGCAGCCCAACCCGGGACAGGGCGGAGGACACTGAAGCTTTCTTT.

The chain couples TRBV29-1 to TRBJ2-5, with a tentative D call TRBD2 (5 bases). Germline V gene sequence: CDR1 SQVTM, CDR2 ANQGSEA. V lost 2 bases and J lost 5, with 9 bases in between. The CDR3 has 12 residues. Here the CDR3 DNA reads TGCAGCGTTGAACTGGGCGGGGAGACCCAGTACTTC. Amino acid sequence: CSVELGGETQYF.

The V gene is TRBV9, the J gene TRBJ1-2, with 7 bases aligning to TRBD1. The length of the CDR3 is 15 residues. The germline V gene has CDR1 SGDLS and CDR2 YYNGEE. The V and J ends lost 3 bases and 4 bases, in that order; junction bases with no gene match: 9. The CDR3 DNA reads as TGTGCCAGCAGCGAGGTCAGACAGGGTAGCTATGGCTACACCTTC. It translates to CASSEVRQGSYGYTF. Using reference TRBV9 and TRBJ1-2 for the parts outside the CDR3, the full variable domain is DSGVTQTPKHLITATGQRVTLRCSPRSGDLSVYWYQQSLDQGLQFLIQYYNGEERAKGNILERFSAQQFPDLHSELNLSSLELGDSALYFCASSEVRQGSYGYTFGSGTRLTVV.

V usage is TRBV11-2 and J usage is TRBJ2-1; 9 positions match TRBD2. This CDR3 has 16 amino acids. Germline V gene sequence: CDR1 SGHAT, CDR2 FQNNGV. V was clipped by 5 bases and J by 10 bases; unmatched bases: 15. The CDR3: CASSPLRGGPNTEQFF. The CDR3 nucleotides are TGTGCCAGCAGCCCCCTGCGGGGGGGGCCGAACACGGAGCAGTTCTTC.

The rearrangement joins TRBV9 to TRBJ2-3; tentatively, D is TRBD1 (6 bases). The CDR3 is 16 amino acids. Germline-derived CDR1 and CDR2 are SGDLS and YYNGEE. Trimming left V 0 bases short and J 0 bases short, with 11 bases between. In DNA, the CDR3 is TGTGCCAGCAGCGTAGAGGGGACACTTAGCACAGATACGCAGTATTTT. Translating it yields CASSVEGTLSTDTQYF.

This clone was found a few times. The chain links TRBV11-1 to TRBJ1-1, with 7 bases matching TRBD1. Germline V gives CDR1 SGHAT, CDR2 FQDESV (reference sequence). The V and J ends lost 7 bases and 1 base, in that order; junction bases with no gene match: 3. The CDR3 has 13 residues. The CDR3 DNA reads TGTGCCAGCACGGGACAGACGAACACTGAAGCTTTCTTT. This encodes CASTGQTNTEAFF.

This clone was counted only a few times. This rearrangement joins TRBV6-1 to TRBJ2-1, with TRBD1 identical over 7 bases. J lost 5 bases, V lost 4 bases, and 5 bases had no gene match. CDR3 length: 14 amino acids. From germline, CDR1 is MNHNS and CDR2 SASEGT. For the CDR3, the DNA is TGTGCCAGCAGTGTTGGACAGGTTAACAATGAGCAGTTCTTC. It encodes CASSVGQVNNEQFF.

The chain recombines TRBV11-1 with TRBJ2-6; D gene ambiguous. Trimming shortened V by 10 bases and J by 2 bases, and 9 bases separated the two germline ends. The CDR3 has 13 amino acids. The germline V gene encodes CDR1 SGHAT and CDR2 FQDESV (reference sequence). The DNA for the CDR3 is TGTGCCACCGAGAGCACTGGGGCCAACGTCCTGACTTTC. It yields the protein CATESTGANVLTF.

This clone came up a few times. The chain has TRBV16 and TRBJ1-4, with D possibly being TRBD1 (5 bases). Germline-derived CDR1 and CDR2 are KGHSY and FQNENV. This CDR3 has 17 amino acids. V shed 4 bases and J shed 7 bases, with 22 bases lying between them. The chain's CDR3 is CASSPARVSLRGEKLFF. Written as DNA, the CDR3 is TGTGCCAGCAGCCCAGCCAGGGTTAGCCTCCGCGGTGAAAAACTGTTTTTT.

The rearrangement links TRBV5-1 to TRBJ1-5, with D tentatively TRBD1 (6 bases). Trimming removed 1 base at V and 4 bases at J, with 9 bases between. Germline loops: CDR1 SGHRS, CDR2 YFSETQ. This CDR3 has 14 amino acids. In DNA form, the CDR3 reads TGCGCCAGCAGCTTGACAGGGCTAAATCAGCCCCAGCATTTT. Translated, it gives CASSLTGLNQPQHF.

This chain uses TRBV19 with TRBJ1-1; 7 nucleotides match TRBD1. The CDR3 is made up of 14 amino acids. In germline, CDR1 is LNHDA, CDR2 SQIVND (reference sequence). The trim removed 6 bases at V and 4 bases at J, leaving 8 bases unmatched. Here the CDR3 DNA reads TGTGCCAGTAGCACCACAGGGGTCGGCACTGAAGCTTTCTTT. This encodes CASSTTGVGTEAFF.

The chain has TRBV30 and TRBJ1-2, with 10 positions matching TRBD1. The V gene's germline CDR1 is GTSNPN and CDR2 SVGIG (reference sequence). The CDR3 is 14 residues long. The ends lost 0 bases at V and 7 bases at J; junction bases unmatched: 5. For the CDR3, the DNA is TGTGCCTGGAGTGTGGGACAGGGGTCGGGTGGCTACACCTTC. Its protein product is CAWSVGQGSGGYTF.

This clone was counted between two and nine times. The chain couples TRBV4-1 to TRBJ2-7; 9 bases fit TRBD2. CDR3 length equals 14 residues. CDR1 and CDR2 from the germline V gene are MGHRA and YSYEKL. V lost 5 bases, J lost 7 bases, and 9 bases stayed unmatched. CDR3 DNA sequence: TGCGCCAGCAGCTTGTGGGGCGGGAGGGGTGAGCAGTACTTC. Residues: CASSLWGGRGEQYF.

The chain is built from TRBV15 and TRBJ2-3; D uncertain. The CDR3 runs 13 residues. In germline, CDR1 is LNHNV, CDR2 YYDKDF (reference sequence). V lost 0 bases to trimming and J lost 6 bases, with 7 bases between them. The CDR3 loop is CATSRDVLDTQYF. The CDR3 DNA reads as TGTGCCACCAGCAGAGATGTACTGGATACGCAGTATTTT.

This clone was seen a few times. V gene TRBV7-3 combines with J gene TRBJ2-7, with 8 nucleotides matching TRBD1. V lost 5 bases to trimming and J lost 6 bases; unmatched junction nucleotides: 12. The CDR3 runs 15 residues. Germline V gene data show CDR1 as SGHTA and CDR2 as FQGTGA. CDR3 sequence (DNA): TGTGCCAGCAGCCAAACAGGGGGAGAGATGGCCGAGCAGTACTTC. Translating gives CASSQTGGEMAEQYF.

The V gene is TRBV20-1, the J gene TRBJ1-1; possible D gene TRBD1, 5 bases. Germline CDR1 and CDR2: DFQATT and SNEGSKA (reference sequence). The CDR3 runs 11 residues. Trimming shortened V by 6 bases and J by 5 bases, and 10 bases separated the two germline ends. The CDR3 DNA reads as TGCAGTGCCGGGGGGGGGACTGAAGCTTTCTTT. The encoded protein is CSAGGGTEAFF.

The gene calls are TRBV7-9 and TRBJ2-3; D perhaps matches TRBD1 (8 bases). CDR3 length equals 17 residues. The V gene lost 5 bases and the J gene lost 2 bases, with 20 bases spanning the gap. CDR1 is SEHNR, CDR2 FQNEAQ, per germline (reference sequence). This chain's CDR3 is CASSQRTGRVTTDTQYF. DNA for the CDR3: TGTGCCAGCAGCCAGCGGACAGGGAGGGTAACCACAGATACGCAGTATTTT. The whole variable domain, remainder taken from reference TRBV7-9 and TRBJ2-3, is DTGVSQNPRHKITKRGQNVTFRCDPISEHNRLYWYRQTLGQGPEFLTYFQNEAQLEKSRLLSDRFSAERPKGSFSTLEIQRTEQGDSAMYLCASSQRTGRVTTDTQYFGPGTRLTVL.

This clone was recorded a few times. The chain links TRBV5-1 to TRBJ2-1; TRBD1 matches at 8 bases. This CDR3 comprises 16 residues. With 2 bases clipped from V and 6 bases from J, the junction kept 10 bases outside the gene matches. Germline V lookup: CDR1 SGHRS, CDR2 YFSETQ. The CDR3 DNA sequence: TGCGCCAGCAGCTTAGAGACGGACAGGGCACTCAATGAGCAGTTCTTC. It yields the protein CASSLETDRALNEQFF.

This clone was observed a single time. The chain has TRBV7-9 and TRBJ1-2, with D possibly being TRBD1 (6 bases). The CDR3 sequence is 13 residues long. Trimming removed 1 base from V and 6 bases from J, with 9 bases in between. Germline-derived CDR1 and CDR2 are SEHNR and FQNEAQ (reference sequence). CDR3 residues: CASSLGGGHGYTF. The CDR3 nucleotides are TGTGCCAGCAGCTTAGGGGGGGGCCATGGCTACACCTTC.

The rearrangement uses TRBV11-3 and TRBJ1-1; perhaps TRBD1 as D (6 bases). The CDR3 contains 14 residues. The V end lost 3 bases, the J end lost 7 bases, and 15 bases lay between the germline ends. The germline CDR1 and CDR2 sequences are SGHNT and YENEEA. The CDR3 bases are TGTGCCAGCAGCTTGCGGGGGGCCGTGGGTGAAGCTTTCTTT. Its translation is CASSLRGAVGEAFF.

The chain combines TRBV2 with TRBJ2-1, with 11 bases that match TRBD2. The CDR3 runs 15 residues. J gave up 4 bases and V 6 bases, and 5 bases lay outside the gene matches. Germline loops: CDR1 SNHLY, CDR2 FYNNEI. The CDR3 sequence is CASRRLAGKYNEQFF. The DNA of the CDR3 is TGTGCCAGCAGGCGACTAGCGGGGAAATACAATGAGCAGTTCTTC.

This clone came up a few times. The V and J genes are TRBV5-4 and TRBJ2-2, with a possible D match to TRBD2 (5 bases). Trimming stripped 4 bases from V and 1 base from J, with 17 bases between. Germline values: CDR1 SGHNT, CDR2 YYREEE (reference sequence). CDR3 length equals 17 residues. The CDR3 sequence is CASSPAGVVGNTGELFF. The CDR3 nucleotides are TGTGCCAGCAGCCCCGCCGGGGTAGTGGGGAACACCGGGGAGCTGTTTTTT.